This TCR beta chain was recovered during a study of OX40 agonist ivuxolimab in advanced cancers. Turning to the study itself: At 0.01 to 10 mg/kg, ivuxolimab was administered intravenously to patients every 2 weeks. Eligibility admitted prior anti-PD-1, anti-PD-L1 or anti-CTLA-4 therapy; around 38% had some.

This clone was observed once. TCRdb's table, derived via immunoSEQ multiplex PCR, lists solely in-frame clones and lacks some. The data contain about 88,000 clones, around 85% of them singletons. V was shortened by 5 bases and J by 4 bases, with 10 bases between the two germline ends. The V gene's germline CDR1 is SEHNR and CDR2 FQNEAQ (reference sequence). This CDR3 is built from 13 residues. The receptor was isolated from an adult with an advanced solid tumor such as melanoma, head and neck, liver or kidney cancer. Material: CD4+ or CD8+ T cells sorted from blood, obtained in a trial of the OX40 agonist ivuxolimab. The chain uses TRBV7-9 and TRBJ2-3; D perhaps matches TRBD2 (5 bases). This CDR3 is CASSLTRSDTQYF. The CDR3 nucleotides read TGTGCCAGCAGCCTAACTAGGTCAGATACGCAGTATTTT.